Presented here are 30 T cell receptor beta chains from one specimen sequenced in a study of blood T cell repertoires in COVID-19 (dated by TCRdb to about 2020). The receptor library was made with the immunoSEQ multiplex PCR assay. Sourced from immuneACCESS, this table was stored by TCRdb with only in-frame sequences that have V and J called. A share of the clones is absent; for the studies checked, an unresolved V gene accounts for under half, and the remainder has no known explanation. The sample contains about 63,000 clones, less than 80% of them found a single time. The ten largest account for over 25% of the sample. Sequencing was performed on peripheral blood. All receptors derive from a human donor in a cohort sampled during active COVID-19.

The V call is TRBV4-2, the J call TRBJ2-7, with TRBD2 as a possible D gene (6 bases). Germline V gene sequence: CDR1 LGHNA, CDR2 YNFKEQ. Trimming shortened V by 0 bases and J by 4 bases, and 13 bases separated the two germline ends. The CDR3 loop spans 15 amino acids. DNA for the CDR3: TGTGCCAGCAGCCAAGACCCGGGAGCCCCTTACGAGCAGTACTTC. Translated: CASSQDPGAPYEQYF.

The chain has TRBV7-9 and TRBJ1-5; D gene unclear. In germline, CDR1 is SEHNR, CDR2 FQNEAQ (reference sequence). The CDR3 is made up of 13 amino acids. V was cut by 7 bases and J by 4 bases, with 11 bases left in between. In DNA, the CDR3 is TGTGCCAGCACCGGGCCTGGAAATCAGCCCCAGCATTTT. The encoded protein is CASTGPGNQPQHF.

This chain links TRBV30 with TRBJ2-1; 8 nucleotides match TRBD2. Germline CDR1 reads GTSNPN; CDR2 reads SVGIG (reference sequence). The CDR3 has 15 amino acids. V gave up 1 base and J gave up 6 bases; unmatched junction bases: 8. The CDR3: CAWSAVLAEVNEQFF. As DNA, the CDR3 is TGTGCCTGGAGTGCCGTACTAGCGGAGGTCAATGAGCAGTTCTTC.

This clone was counted a single time. This rearrangement joins TRBV7-2 to TRBJ2-7; possibly TRBD2 for D (6 bases). The CDR3 totals 16 residues. V lost 5 bases to trimming and J lost 6 bases, with 23 bases between them. Germline V gives CDR1 SGHTA, CDR2 FQGNSA. The CDR3 DNA is TGTGCCAGCAGCCCGTCCCCCGCGGGATCCCTAGGCGAGCAGTACTTC. The encoded protein is CASSPSPAGSLGEQYF. Full variable domain (outside the CDR3, taken from reference TRBV7-2 and TRBJ2-7): GAGVSQSPSNKVTEKGKDVELRCDPISGHTALYWYRQSLGQGLEFLIYFQGNSAPDKSGLPSDRFSAERTGGSVSTLTIQRTQQEDSAVYLCASSPSPAGSLGEQYFGPGTRLTVT.

The J gene is TRBJ1-6, the V gene TRBV9; 7 nucleotides line up with TRBD1. Germline CDR1 SGDLS, CDR2 YYNGEE. The trim removed 0 bases at V and 7 bases at J, leaving 7 bases unmatched. The CDR3 has 16 residues. Here the CDR3 reads CASSVEGTASNSPLHF. The CDR3 DNA reads as TGTGCCAGCAGCGTAGAAGGGACAGCTTCAAATTCACCCCTCCACTTT.

The J gene is TRBJ2-3, the V gene TRBV2; D perhaps matches TRBD1 (6 bases). This CDR3 is built from 14 residues. Trimming cost V 7 bases and J 0 bases, with 11 bases left between them. Germline V gene data show CDR1 as SNHLY and CDR2 as FYNNEI. CDR3 region: CASMRTESTDTQYF. The CDR3 DNA sequence: TGTGCCAGCATGAGGACAGAGAGCACAGATACGCAGTATTTT.

This clone has more than one count but fewer than ten. CDR3: CASSPLAGKPNEQFF. The CDR3 DNA sequence: TGTGCCAGCAGCCCACTAGCGGGCAAGCCCAATGAGCAGTTCTTC. V is TRBV7-8 and J is TRBJ2-1; TRBD2 matches at 9 bases. Germline V gene lookup returns CDR1 SGHVS and CDR2 FQNEAQ. This CDR3 is built from 15 residues. Trimming cost V 5 bases and J 6 bases; bases outside gene matches: 8.

The chain employs TRBV20-1 and TRBJ2-5; 9 bases are shared with TRBD1. The CDR3 is 13 amino acids. Germline loops: CDR1 DFQATT, CDR2 SNEGSKA (reference sequence). The V gene end was trimmed by 3 bases and the J gene end by 7 bases; junction bases not matched to a gene: 6. CDR3 residues: CSASGGQGSTQYF. CDR3 bases: TGCAGTGCTAGTGGAGGACAGGGGTCGACCCAGTACTTC.

This clone was observed many times. The chain employs TRBV7-9 and TRBJ2-7; no definite D call. The CDR3 sequence is 17 residues long. Trimming left V 5 bases short and J 0 bases short, with 20 bases between. The germline CDR1 and CDR2 sequences are SEHNR and FQNEAQ (reference sequence). DNA for the CDR3: TGTGCCAGCAGCCCCACAAGGAGACTTCTGAGCTCCTACGAGCAGTACTTC. Protein sequence: CASSPTRRLLSSYEQYF.

The J gene is TRBJ2-3, the V gene TRBV5-1; TRBD2 matches at 15 bases. V was pared by 0 bases and J by 6 bases, with 5 bases of the junction left unmatched. Germline CDR1 reads SGHRS; CDR2 reads YFSETQ. This CDR3 comprises 17 residues. As DNA, the CDR3 is TGCGCCAGCAGCTTGGCCTGGACTAGCGGGAGGGCTGATACGCAGTATTTT. Translation gives CASSLAWTSGRADTQYF.

The chain combines TRBV18 with TRBJ1-5; unclear D gene. Deletions cut 3 bases from V and 4 bases from J, with 13 bases between. This CDR3 is built from 15 residues. Looked up from germline, CDR1 is KGHSH and CDR2 is LQKENI. The CDR3 loop reads CASSPGRGRNQPQHF. CDR3 bases: TGTGCCAGCTCACCGGGCCGGGGTCGGAATCAGCCCCAGCATTTT.

J is TRBJ1-1 and V is TRBV6-5, with D possibly matching TRBD1 (6 bases). Trimming pared 2 bases from V and 5 bases from J, leaving 18 bases between. Germline CDR1 reads MNHEY; CDR2 reads SVGAGI. CDR3 length: 16 residues. Written as DNA, the CDR3 is TGTGCCAGCAGTTACCGAACATTTGGGGGCGTAACTGAAGCTTTCTTT. Protein product: CASSYRTFGGVTEAFF.

The chain carries TRBV5-1 and TRBJ1-2; the D is unclear. CDR3 size: 15 residues. Deletions cut 0 bases from V and 0 bases from J, with 9 bases between. Germline values: CDR1 SGHRS, CDR2 YFSETQ. The CDR3 nucleotides are TGCGCCAGCAGCTTGGACCCGGTTTCTAACTATGGCTACACCTTC. Translated, it gives CASSLDPVSNYGYTF.

The chain employs TRBV9 and TRBJ2-1; D possibly corresponds to TRBD2 (6 bases). Trimming stripped 3 bases from V and 4 bases from J, with 17 bases between. Germline V gene sequence: CDR1 SGDLS, CDR2 YYNGEE. This CDR3 comprises 16 residues. CDR3 sequence reads: CASSGRRGGFYNEQFF. The CDR3 region has the DNA TGTGCCAGCAGCGGGAGGAGGGGCGGGTTTTACAATGAGCAGTTCTTC.

The chain recombines TRBV19 with TRBJ1-1; 8 nucleotides align to TRBD1. V lost 1 base, J lost 1 base, and 2 bases stayed unmatched. This CDR3 comprises 15 residues. Germline V CDR1 and CDR2: LNHDA, SQIVND (reference sequence). This CDR3 is CASSIATGGNTEAFF. DNA for the CDR3: TGTGCCAGTAGTATAGCTACAGGGGGGAACACTGAAGCTTTCTTT.

This chain links TRBV27 with TRBJ2-2, with D tentatively TRBD1 (5 bases). V dropped 3 bases and J dropped 4 bases, with 15 bases sitting between them. CDR3 length: 16 amino acids. Per the germline V gene, CDR1 is MNHEY and CDR2 is SMNVEV (reference sequence). CDR3 in amino acids: CASSFSPGLGTGELFF. CDR3 in DNA: TGTGCCAGCAGTTTCTCCCCAGGGCTGGGCACCGGGGAGCTGTTTTTT.

This sequence joins TRBV9 and TRBJ2-3; tentative D call: TRBD1 (5 bases). The V gene's germline CDR1 is SGDLS and CDR2 YYNGEE. The CDR3 contains 16 residues. The V end was cut by 3 bases, the J end by 3 bases, with 17 bases between. The CDR3 sequence: CASSGTFGAFTDTQYF. CDR3 bases: TGTGCCAGCAGCGGGACATTCGGCGCCTTTACAGATACGCAGTATTTT.

The CDR3 DNA reads as TGTGCCAGCTCACCAACGTTGACAGGGTTAGGCGAGCAGTACTTC. It encodes CASSPTLTGLGEQYF. V usage is TRBV18 and J usage is TRBJ2-7; 7 nucleotides align to TRBD1. Germline V gene sequence: CDR1 KGHSH, CDR2 LQKENI. This CDR3 spans 15 amino acids. Losses at the gene ends were 2 bases for V and 6 bases for J; bases not matched to a gene: 10.

This clone was detected ten times or more. V usage is TRBV4-1 and J usage is TRBJ1-3; unclear D gene. Germline CDR1 and CDR2: MGHRA and YSYEKL. The CDR3 sequence is 16 residues long. Trimming cost V 1 base and J 3 bases, with 13 bases left between them. The CDR3 spells CASSQGRLEIGNTIYF. CDR3 DNA sequence: TGCGCCAGCAGCCAAGGGAGGTTGGAAATTGGAAACACCATATATTTT.

The chain links TRBV7-6 to TRBJ1-2, with 8 positions matching TRBD1. The germline V gene has CDR1 SGHVS and CDR2 FNYEAQ. Germline trimming cut 5 bases from V and 0 bases from J; bases unmatched to any gene: 14. The CDR3 extends over 18 amino acids. The CDR3 loop reads CASSARYRGQDSNYGYTF. DNA for the CDR3: TGTGCCAGCAGCGCAAGGTACAGGGGACAGGACTCTAACTATGGCTACACCTTC.

The CDR3 coding sequence is TGCGCCAGCAGCTTGGCGGCAGGGAATAGCAATCAGCCCCAGCATTTT. This sequence encodes CASSLAAGNSNQPQHF. This chain joins TRBV5-1 and TRBJ1-5, with D maybe TRBD1 (5 bases). Germline V CDR1 and CDR2: SGHRS, YFSETQ. Trimming removed 0 bases at V and 0 bases at J, with 10 bases between. CDR3 size: 16 residues.

This chain uses TRBV13 with TRBJ2-7, with 10 bases fitting TRBD2. CDR1 and CDR2 (germline): PRHDT, FYEKMQ (reference sequence). V was clipped by 4 bases and J by 3 bases; unmatched bases: 6. CDR3 size: 15 residues. DNA of the CDR3: TGTGCCAGCAGCTCCTTGACTAGCGGGTTCTACGAGCAGTACTTC. Translation gives CASSSLTSGFYEQYF. Using reference TRBV13 and TRBJ2-7 for the parts outside the CDR3, the full variable domain is AAGVIQSPRHLIKEKRETATLKCYPIPRHDTVYWYQQGPGQDPQFLISFYEKMQSDKGSIPDRFSAQQFSDYHSELNMSSLELGDSALYFCASSSLTSGFYEQYFGPGTRLTVT.

The chain combines TRBV5-1 with TRBJ2-5; the D is unclear. Germline values: CDR1 SGHRS, CDR2 YFSETQ. CDR3 length equals 14 residues. Trimming removed 2 bases at V and 1 base at J, with 9 bases between. Here the CDR3 DNA reads TGCGCCAGCAGCTTCGGAGCCAGCCAAGAGACCCAGTACTTC. This translates into CASSFGASQETQYF.

The rearrangement uses TRBV10-3 and TRBJ1-6, with TRBD1 matching 9 bases. This CDR3 contains 14 residues. Unmatched junction bases numbered 7, after V lost 6 bases and J lost 10 bases. Germline CDR1 is ENHRY and CDR2 is SYGVKD. CDR3 in amino acids: CAISTTGGGSPLHF. The CDR3 coding sequence is TGTGCCATCAGCACCACAGGGGGCGGCTCACCCCTCCACTTT.

The chain uses TRBV30 and TRBJ1-1; possibly TRBD1 for D (5 bases). Trimming cost V 5 bases and J 10 bases, with 11 bases left between them. From germline, CDR1 is GTSNPN and CDR2 SVGIG (reference sequence). CDR3 length: 10 residues. CDR3 in amino acids: CAWRQGVAFF. The DNA for the CDR3 is TGTGCCTGGCGCCAGGGTGTAGCTTTCTTT. Based on the CDR3 plus reference TRBV30 and TRBJ1-1, the full variable domain is SQTIHQWPATLVQPVGSPLSLECTVEGTSNPNLYWYRQAAGRGLQLLFYSVGIGQISSEVPQNLSASRPQDRQFILSSKKLLLSDSGFYLCAWRQGVAFFGQGTRLTVV.

This chain links TRBV28 with TRBJ2-1; the match to TRBD2 covers 11 bases. The V gene's germline CDR1 is MDHEN and CDR2 SYDVKM. J lost 5 bases, V lost 3 bases, and 3 bases had no gene match. The CDR3 covers 15 residues. CDR3 bases: TGTGCCAGCAGTTTTATGGGACTAGCGGACAATGAGCAGTTCTTC. Protein: CASSFMGLADNEQFF.

On this clone: The junction departs from the called germline gene at one end, perhaps through a read error. V is TRBV4-2 and J is TRBJ2-5; D might be TRBD2 (5 bases). This CDR3 spans 18 amino acids. Germline loops: CDR1 LGHNA, CDR2 YNFKEQ. The DNA of the CDR3 is TGTGCCAGCAGTCAAGTCGGCCCGGACTGGCTCAACCAAGAGACCCAGTACTTC. Amino acids: CASSQVGPDWLNQETQYF.

CDR3: CSVYDSGETQYF. CDR3 in DNA: TGCAGCGTTTATGATAGCGGAGAGACCCAGTACTTC. V and J are TRBV29-1 and TRBJ2-5; weak D call: TRBD2 (6 bases). V lost 5 bases and J 4 bases, leaving 11 bases between the germline ends. The CDR3 loop spans 12 amino acids. Germline-derived CDR1 and CDR2 are SQVTM and ANQGSEA.

The J gene is TRBJ2-3, the V gene TRBV5-5; 9 bases agree with TRBD1. Germline values: CDR1 SGHKS, CDR2 YYEKEE (reference sequence). V was clipped by 4 bases and J by 3 bases; unmatched bases: 12. This CDR3 region has 17 residues. Written as DNA, the CDR3 is TGTGCCAGCAGCCCTGGGACAGGGTGGTCATTGACAGATACGCAGTATTTT. Protein product: CASSPGTGWSLTDTQYF.

The chain carries TRBV30 and TRBJ1-2, with D possibly matching TRBD1 (5 bases). This CDR3 is 13 amino acids long. Germline V CDR1 and CDR2: GTSNPN, SVGIG (reference sequence). V was shortened by 4 bases and J by 8 bases, with 17 bases between the two germline ends. In DNA form, the CDR3 reads TGTGCCTGGACAAGCCAGGGTATTCGGGGCTACACCTTC. Protein sequence: CAWTSQGIRGYTF.